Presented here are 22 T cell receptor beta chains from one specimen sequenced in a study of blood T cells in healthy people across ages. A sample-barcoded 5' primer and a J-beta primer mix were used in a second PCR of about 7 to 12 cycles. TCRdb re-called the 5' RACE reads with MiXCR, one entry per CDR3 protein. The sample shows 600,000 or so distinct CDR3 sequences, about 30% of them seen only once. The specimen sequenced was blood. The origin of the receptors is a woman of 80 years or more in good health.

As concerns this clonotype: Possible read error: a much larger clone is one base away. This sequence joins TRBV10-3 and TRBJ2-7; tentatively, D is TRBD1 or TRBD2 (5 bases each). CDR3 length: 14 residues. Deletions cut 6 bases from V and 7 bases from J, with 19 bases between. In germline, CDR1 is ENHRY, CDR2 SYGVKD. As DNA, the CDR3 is TGTGCCATCAGCAGGGACGGAGATTACAATGAGCAGTACTTC. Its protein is CAISRDGDYNEQYF.

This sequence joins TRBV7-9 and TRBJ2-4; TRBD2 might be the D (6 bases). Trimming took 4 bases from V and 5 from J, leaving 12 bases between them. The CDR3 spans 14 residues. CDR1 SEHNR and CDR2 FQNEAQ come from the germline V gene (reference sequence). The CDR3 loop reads CASSSGGNENIQYF. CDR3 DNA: TGTGCCAGCAGCTCAGGAGGGAACGAAAACATTCAGTACTTC.

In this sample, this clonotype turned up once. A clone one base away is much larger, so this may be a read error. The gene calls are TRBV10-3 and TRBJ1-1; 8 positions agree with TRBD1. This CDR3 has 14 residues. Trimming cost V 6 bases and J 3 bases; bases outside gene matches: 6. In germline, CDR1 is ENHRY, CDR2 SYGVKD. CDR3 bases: TGTGCCATCAGCCCGGGACAGGTGTACACTGAAGCTTTCTTT. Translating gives CAISPGQVYTEAFF.

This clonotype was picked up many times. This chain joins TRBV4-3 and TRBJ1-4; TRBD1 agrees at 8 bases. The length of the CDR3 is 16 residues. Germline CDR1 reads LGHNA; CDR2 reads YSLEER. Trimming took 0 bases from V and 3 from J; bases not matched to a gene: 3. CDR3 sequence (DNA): TGCGCCAGCAGCCAAGACCACAGGGGGGCTAATGAAAAACTGTTTTTT. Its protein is CASSQDHRGANEKLFF.

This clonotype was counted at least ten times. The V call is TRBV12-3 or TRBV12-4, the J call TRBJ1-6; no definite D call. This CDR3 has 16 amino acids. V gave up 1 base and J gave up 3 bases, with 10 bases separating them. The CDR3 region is CASSLGSGNYNSPLHF. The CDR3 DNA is TGTGCCAGCAGTTTAGGGTCGGGGAACTATAATTCACCCCTCCACTTT.

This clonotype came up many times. The CDR3 nucleotides read TGCGCCAGCAGCATTACTGGACAGGGGATCTACGAGCAGTACTTC. This codes for CASSITGQGIYEQYF. The chain employs TRBV5-1 and TRBJ2-7, with 9 bases lining up with TRBD1. The CDR3 spans 15 residues. V gave up 4 bases and J gave up 3 bases; unmatched junction bases: 8. Germline CDR1 is SGHRS and CDR2 is YFSETQ. Full variable domain (missing parts from reference TRBV5-1 and TRBJ2-7): KAGVTQTPRYLIKTRGQQVTLSCSPISGHRSVSWYQQTPGQGLQFLFEYFSETQRNKGNFPGRFSGRQFSNSRSEMNVSTLELGDSALYLCASSITGQGIYEQYFGPGTRLTVT.

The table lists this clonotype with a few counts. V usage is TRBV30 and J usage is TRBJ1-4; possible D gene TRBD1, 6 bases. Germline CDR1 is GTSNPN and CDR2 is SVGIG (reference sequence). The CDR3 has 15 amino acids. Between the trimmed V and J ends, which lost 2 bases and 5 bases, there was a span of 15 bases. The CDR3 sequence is CAWSKGTRGNEKLFF. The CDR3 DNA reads TGTGCCTGGAGTAAGGGGACAAGGGGGAATGAAAAACTGTTTTTT.

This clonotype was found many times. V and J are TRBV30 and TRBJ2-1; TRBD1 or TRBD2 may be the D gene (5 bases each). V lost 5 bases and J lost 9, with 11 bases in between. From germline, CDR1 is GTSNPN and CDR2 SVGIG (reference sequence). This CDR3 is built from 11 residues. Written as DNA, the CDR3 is TGTGCCTGGGCCAGGGCGGGTGAGCAGTTCTTC. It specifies CAWARAGEQFF.

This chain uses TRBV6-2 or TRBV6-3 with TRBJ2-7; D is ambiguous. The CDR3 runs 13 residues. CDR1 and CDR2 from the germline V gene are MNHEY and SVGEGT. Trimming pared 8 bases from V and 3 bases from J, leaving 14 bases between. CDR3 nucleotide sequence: TGTGCCAGCCGTACGGTCGGCAACTACGAGCAGTACTTC. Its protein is CASRTVGNYEQYF.

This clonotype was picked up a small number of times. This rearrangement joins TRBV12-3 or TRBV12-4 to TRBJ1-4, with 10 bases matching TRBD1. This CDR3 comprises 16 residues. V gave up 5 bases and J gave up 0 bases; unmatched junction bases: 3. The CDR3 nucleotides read TGTGCCAGCAGTGGACAGGGGGATGCAACTAATGAAAAACTGTTTTTT. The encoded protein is CASSGQGDATNEKLFF.

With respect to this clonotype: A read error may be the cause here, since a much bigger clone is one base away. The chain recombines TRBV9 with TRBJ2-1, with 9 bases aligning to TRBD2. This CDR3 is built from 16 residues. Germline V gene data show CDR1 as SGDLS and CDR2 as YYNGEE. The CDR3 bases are TGTGCCAGCGGCGTATCTAGGCGGGGGGGCTACAATGAGCAGTTCTTC. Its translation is CASGVSRRGGYNEQFF.

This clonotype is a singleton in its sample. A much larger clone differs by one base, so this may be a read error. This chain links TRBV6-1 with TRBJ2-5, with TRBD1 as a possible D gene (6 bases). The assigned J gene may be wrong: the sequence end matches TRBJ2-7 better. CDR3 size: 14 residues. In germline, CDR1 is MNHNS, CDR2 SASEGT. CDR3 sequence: CASRRDTVWGEQYF. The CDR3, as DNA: TGTGCCAGCAGAAGGGACACCGTGTGGGGCGAGCAGTACTTC.

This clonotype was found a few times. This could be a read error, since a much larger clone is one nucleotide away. Written as DNA, the CDR3 is TGTGCCAGCAGCTTGGCAGCGGGGGGTCGCCCAGATACGCAGTATTTT. Translated: CASSLAAGGRPDTQYF. J is TRBJ2-3 and V is TRBV5-6, with 9 bases aligning to TRBD2. Looked up from germline, CDR1 is SGHDT and CDR2 is YYEEEE. J was trimmed by 4 bases and V by 0 bases; bases with no gene match: 6. The CDR3 consists of 16 residues.

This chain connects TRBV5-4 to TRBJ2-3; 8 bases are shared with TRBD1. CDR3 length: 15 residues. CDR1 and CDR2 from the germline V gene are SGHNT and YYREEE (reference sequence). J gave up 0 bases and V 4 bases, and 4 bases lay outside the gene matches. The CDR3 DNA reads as TGTGCCAGCAGCCCCTGGACAGGGAGCACAGATACGCAGTATTTT. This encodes CASSPWTGSTDTQYF.

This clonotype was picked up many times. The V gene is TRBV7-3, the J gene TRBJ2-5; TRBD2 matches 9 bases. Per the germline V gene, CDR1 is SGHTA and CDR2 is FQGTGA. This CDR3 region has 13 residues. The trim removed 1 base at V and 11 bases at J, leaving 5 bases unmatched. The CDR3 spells CASSLSGGDEQYF. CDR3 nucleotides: TGTGCCAGCAGCTTAAGCGGGGGGGATGAGCAGTACTTC.

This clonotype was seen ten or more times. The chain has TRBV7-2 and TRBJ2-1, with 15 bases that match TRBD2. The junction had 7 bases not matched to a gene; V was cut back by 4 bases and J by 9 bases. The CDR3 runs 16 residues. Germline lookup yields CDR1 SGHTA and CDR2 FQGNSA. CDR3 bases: TGTGCCAGCAGCTCTCGGACTAGCGGGGGGGCAATTGAGCAGTTCTTC. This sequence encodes CASSSRTSGGAIEQFF.

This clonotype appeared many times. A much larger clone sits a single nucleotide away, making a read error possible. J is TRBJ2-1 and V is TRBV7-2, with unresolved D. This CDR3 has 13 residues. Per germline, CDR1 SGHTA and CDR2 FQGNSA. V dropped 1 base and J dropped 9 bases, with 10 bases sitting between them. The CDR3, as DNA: TGTGCCAGCAGCTTAGAGCAGTGTAGTGAGCAGTTCTTC. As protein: CASSLEQCSEQFF.

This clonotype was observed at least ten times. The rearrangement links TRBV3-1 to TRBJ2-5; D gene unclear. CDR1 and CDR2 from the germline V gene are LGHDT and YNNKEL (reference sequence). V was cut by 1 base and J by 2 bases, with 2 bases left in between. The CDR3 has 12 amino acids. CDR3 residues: CASSQAQETQYF. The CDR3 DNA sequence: TGTGCCAGCAGCCAAGCGCAAGAGACCCAGTACTTC.

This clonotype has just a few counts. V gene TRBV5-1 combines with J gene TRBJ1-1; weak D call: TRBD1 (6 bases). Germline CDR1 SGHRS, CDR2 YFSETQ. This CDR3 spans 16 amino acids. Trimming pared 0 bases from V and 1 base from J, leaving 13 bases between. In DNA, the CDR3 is TGCGCCAGCAGCTTGGTAGGGGGAAGGACGAACACTGAAGCTTTCTTT. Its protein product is CASSLVGGRTNTEAFF.

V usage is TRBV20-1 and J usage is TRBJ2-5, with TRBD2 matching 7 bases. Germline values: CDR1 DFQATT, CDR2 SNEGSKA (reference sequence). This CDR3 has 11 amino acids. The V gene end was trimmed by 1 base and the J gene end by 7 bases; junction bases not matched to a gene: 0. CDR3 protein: CSARAGGTQYF. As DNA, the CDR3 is TGCAGTGCTAGAGCGGGGGGGACCCAGTACTTC.

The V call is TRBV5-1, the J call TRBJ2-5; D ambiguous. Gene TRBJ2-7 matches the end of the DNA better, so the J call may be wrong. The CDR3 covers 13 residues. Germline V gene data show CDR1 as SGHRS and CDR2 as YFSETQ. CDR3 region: CASSTMPSYEQYF. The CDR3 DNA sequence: TGCGCCAGCTCAACTATGCCCAGCTACGAGCAGTACTTC.

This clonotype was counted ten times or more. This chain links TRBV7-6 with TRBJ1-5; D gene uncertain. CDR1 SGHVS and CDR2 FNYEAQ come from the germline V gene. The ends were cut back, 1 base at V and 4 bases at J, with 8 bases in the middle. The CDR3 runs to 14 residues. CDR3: CASSLVGRNQPQHF. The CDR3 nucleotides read TGTGCCAGCAGCTTAGTCGGGAGAAATCAGCCCCAGCATTTT.